Sequencing of this TCR beta chain was carried out in a study of cytomegalovirus exposure and HLA in healthy donors. Study-wide background: The approximately 120 validation repertoires were reported in a later analysis to have been generated on the same platform as the approximately 700 first-cohort repertoires.

Separation from the roughly 700-subject first cohort characterized the roughly 130-subject validation cohort, to which the donors belonged. Study conclusions and caveats: Accounts indicate the classifier identified cytomegalovirus status with strong specificity and sensitivity. The investigators catalogued 150 or so TCR beta chains as cytomegalovirus-associated.

The repertoire was sequenced with immunoSEQ multiplex PCR; TCRdb's copy has only in-frame clones and lacks some. The data contain approximately 100,000 clones, roughly 87% of them singletons. A note on this clone: What it binds is not known.

V gave up 1 base and J gave up 14 bases; unmatched junction bases: 7. CDR3 length: 12 residues. Germline V gene data show CDR1 as MNHNS and CDR2 as SASEGT. The clonotype comes from a woman aged 30 to 39 in good health and CMV-seronegative. The genes are TRBV6-1 and TRBJ1-2; 7 positions match TRBD1. The specimen was PBMCs. As DNA, the CDR3 is TGTGCCAGCAGTGAAGGAAGGGGGCCGGATACCTTC. As protein: CASSEGRGPDTF.